These 12 T cell receptor beta chains originate from one sample sequenced in a study of blood T cell repertoires in COVID-19. Sequenced by immunoSEQ multiplex PCR; TCRdb stores in-frame clones only, minus some. There are about 82,000 clones in the sample; about 86% occur only once, and approximately 44% lies in the top ten. The sample comprised peripheral blood. These receptors were collected from an elderly man with acute or convalescent COVID-19.

This sequence joins TRBV19 and TRBJ1-2, with D maybe TRBD1 (6 bases). V lost 4 bases and J 7 bases, leaving 16 bases between the germline ends. The length of the CDR3 is 14 residues. Germline V lookup: CDR1 LNHDA, CDR2 SQIVND (reference sequence). The CDR3: CASSTLPAGAGYTF. CDR3 sequence (DNA): TGTGCCAGTAGTACCCTGCCCGCGGGGGCTGGCTACACCTTC.

The V call is TRBV6-5, the J call TRBJ2-1, with a weak D call TRBD1 (5 bases). The germline gives CDR1 MNHEY, CDR2 SVGAGI. Trimming cost V 7 bases and J 2 bases, with 15 bases left between them. The CDR3 has 15 amino acids. CDR3 nucleotides: TGTGCCAGCATGGCAGACAGAGTCCCCTACAATGAGCAGTTCTTC. Protein: CASMADRVPYNEQFF.

The gene calls are TRBV28 and TRBJ2-7, with 8 bases identical to TRBD1. J was trimmed by 5 bases and V by 2 bases; bases with no gene match: 8. The germline V gene encodes CDR1 MDHEN and CDR2 SYDVKM. This CDR3 spans 15 amino acids. Written as DNA, the CDR3 is TGTGCCAGCAGTTTAAGGGGGACAGGTGGGCACGAGCAGTACTTC. Amino acids: CASSLRGTGGHEQYF. Using reference TRBV28 and TRBJ2-7 for the parts outside the CDR3, the full variable domain is DVKVTQSSRYLVKRTGEKVFLECVQDMDHENMFWYRQDPGLGLRLIYFSYDVKMKEKGDIPEGYSVSREKKERFSLILESASTNQTSMYLCASSLRGTGGHEQYFGPGTRLTVT.

This clone was detected a few times. The gene calls are TRBV4-1 and TRBJ1-4; 11 positions agree with TRBD1. CDR3 size: 16 residues. V lost 4 bases, J lost 2 bases, and 3 bases stayed unmatched. The germline V gene encodes CDR1 MGHRA and CDR2 YSYEKL. The CDR3 DNA reads TGCGCCAGCAGCCCAGGACAGGGGGCTACTAATGAAAAACTGTTTTTT. Protein sequence: CASSPGQGATNEKLFF.

The CDR3 DNA sequence: TGTGCCAGCTCACCATGGACAGTCACAGATACGCAGTATTTT. This encodes CASSPWTVTDTQYF. The rearrangement uses TRBV18 and TRBJ2-3; TRBD1 is a possible D gene (6 bases). From germline, CDR1 is KGHSH and CDR2 LQKENI. This CDR3 has 14 amino acids. Trimming removed 2 bases from V and 2 bases from J, with 8 bases in between.

This clone was picked up a small number of times. The rearrangement uses TRBV6-5 and TRBJ1-1, with D possibly being TRBD1 (5 bases). Trimming stripped 0 bases from V and 4 bases from J, with 9 bases between. The CDR3 has 14 residues. The V gene's germline CDR1 is MNHEY and CDR2 SVGAGI. This chain's CDR3 is CASSYSQGVTEAFF. The DNA of the CDR3 is TGTGCCAGCAGTTACTCCCAAGGGGTCACTGAAGCTTTCTTT.

V gene TRBV27 combines with J gene TRBJ2-1; 8 positions match TRBD2. V shed 3 bases, J shed 7 bases, and the junction held 8 bases outside the gene matches. The CDR3 runs to 15 residues. Looked up from germline, CDR1 is MNHEY and CDR2 is SMNVEV (reference sequence). The CDR3 DNA sequence: TGTGCCAGCAGTTTGATAACGGGAGGGCAAAATGAGCAGTTCTTC. It specifies CASSLITGGQNEQFF.

This clone was observed a handful of times. The V call is TRBV3-1 (or the pseudogene TRBV3-2), the J call TRBJ2-7; possible D gene TRBD2, 5 bases. The CDR3 totals 13 residues. The germline V gene encodes CDR1 LGHDT and CDR2 YNNKEL (reference sequence). The V gene lost 4 bases and the J gene lost 1 base, with 8 bases spanning the gap. The CDR3 sequence: CASSRGESYEQYF. CDR3 bases: TGTGCCAGCAGCCGGGGAGAATCCTACGAGCAGTACTTC.

There are a few counts of this clone. The chain links TRBV6-5 to TRBJ1-6; D is uncertain. The CDR3 totals 14 residues. CDR1 is MNHEY and CDR2 is SVGAGI in the germline V gene. Trimming shortened V by 4 bases and J by 8 bases, and 12 bases separated the two germline ends. The CDR3 sequence is CASSLSRRDSPLHF. CDR3 DNA: TGTGCCAGCAGTTTATCGAGACGGGATTCACCCCTCCACTTT.

The chain employs TRBV10-3 and TRBJ2-1, with D maybe TRBD1 (5 bases). The CDR3 covers 13 residues. Trimming cost V 2 bases and J 4 bases, with 6 bases left between them. Germline V gene sequence: CDR1 ENHRY, CDR2 SYGVKD. CDR3 in DNA: TGTGCCATCAGTGAGGGGGCTTACAATGAGCAGTTCTTC. Translated: CAISEGAYNEQFF.

This clone was seen more than once but under ten times. The genes are TRBV6-5 and TRBJ1-2, with TRBD1 identical over 8 bases. From germline, CDR1 is MNHEY and CDR2 SVGAGI. The CDR3 has 14 amino acids. Trimming removed 7 bases from V and 5 bases from J; junction bases left unmatched: 9. CDR3 bases: TGTGCCAGCAATTCAATGGACAGGGTTTATGGCTACACCTTC. It translates to CASNSMDRVYGYTF.

This clone was picked up one time. J is TRBJ1-5 and V is TRBV28; TRBD1 matches at 7 bases. The CDR3 consists of 17 residues. Germline V gene lookup returns CDR1 MDHEN and CDR2 SYDVKM. The trim removed 3 bases at V and 5 bases at J, leaving 13 bases unmatched. The CDR3 coding sequence is TGTGCCAGCAGTTTGGTCCTTTACAGGGGCGAGGATCAGCCCCAGCATTTT. The encoded protein is CASSLVLYRGEDQPQHF.